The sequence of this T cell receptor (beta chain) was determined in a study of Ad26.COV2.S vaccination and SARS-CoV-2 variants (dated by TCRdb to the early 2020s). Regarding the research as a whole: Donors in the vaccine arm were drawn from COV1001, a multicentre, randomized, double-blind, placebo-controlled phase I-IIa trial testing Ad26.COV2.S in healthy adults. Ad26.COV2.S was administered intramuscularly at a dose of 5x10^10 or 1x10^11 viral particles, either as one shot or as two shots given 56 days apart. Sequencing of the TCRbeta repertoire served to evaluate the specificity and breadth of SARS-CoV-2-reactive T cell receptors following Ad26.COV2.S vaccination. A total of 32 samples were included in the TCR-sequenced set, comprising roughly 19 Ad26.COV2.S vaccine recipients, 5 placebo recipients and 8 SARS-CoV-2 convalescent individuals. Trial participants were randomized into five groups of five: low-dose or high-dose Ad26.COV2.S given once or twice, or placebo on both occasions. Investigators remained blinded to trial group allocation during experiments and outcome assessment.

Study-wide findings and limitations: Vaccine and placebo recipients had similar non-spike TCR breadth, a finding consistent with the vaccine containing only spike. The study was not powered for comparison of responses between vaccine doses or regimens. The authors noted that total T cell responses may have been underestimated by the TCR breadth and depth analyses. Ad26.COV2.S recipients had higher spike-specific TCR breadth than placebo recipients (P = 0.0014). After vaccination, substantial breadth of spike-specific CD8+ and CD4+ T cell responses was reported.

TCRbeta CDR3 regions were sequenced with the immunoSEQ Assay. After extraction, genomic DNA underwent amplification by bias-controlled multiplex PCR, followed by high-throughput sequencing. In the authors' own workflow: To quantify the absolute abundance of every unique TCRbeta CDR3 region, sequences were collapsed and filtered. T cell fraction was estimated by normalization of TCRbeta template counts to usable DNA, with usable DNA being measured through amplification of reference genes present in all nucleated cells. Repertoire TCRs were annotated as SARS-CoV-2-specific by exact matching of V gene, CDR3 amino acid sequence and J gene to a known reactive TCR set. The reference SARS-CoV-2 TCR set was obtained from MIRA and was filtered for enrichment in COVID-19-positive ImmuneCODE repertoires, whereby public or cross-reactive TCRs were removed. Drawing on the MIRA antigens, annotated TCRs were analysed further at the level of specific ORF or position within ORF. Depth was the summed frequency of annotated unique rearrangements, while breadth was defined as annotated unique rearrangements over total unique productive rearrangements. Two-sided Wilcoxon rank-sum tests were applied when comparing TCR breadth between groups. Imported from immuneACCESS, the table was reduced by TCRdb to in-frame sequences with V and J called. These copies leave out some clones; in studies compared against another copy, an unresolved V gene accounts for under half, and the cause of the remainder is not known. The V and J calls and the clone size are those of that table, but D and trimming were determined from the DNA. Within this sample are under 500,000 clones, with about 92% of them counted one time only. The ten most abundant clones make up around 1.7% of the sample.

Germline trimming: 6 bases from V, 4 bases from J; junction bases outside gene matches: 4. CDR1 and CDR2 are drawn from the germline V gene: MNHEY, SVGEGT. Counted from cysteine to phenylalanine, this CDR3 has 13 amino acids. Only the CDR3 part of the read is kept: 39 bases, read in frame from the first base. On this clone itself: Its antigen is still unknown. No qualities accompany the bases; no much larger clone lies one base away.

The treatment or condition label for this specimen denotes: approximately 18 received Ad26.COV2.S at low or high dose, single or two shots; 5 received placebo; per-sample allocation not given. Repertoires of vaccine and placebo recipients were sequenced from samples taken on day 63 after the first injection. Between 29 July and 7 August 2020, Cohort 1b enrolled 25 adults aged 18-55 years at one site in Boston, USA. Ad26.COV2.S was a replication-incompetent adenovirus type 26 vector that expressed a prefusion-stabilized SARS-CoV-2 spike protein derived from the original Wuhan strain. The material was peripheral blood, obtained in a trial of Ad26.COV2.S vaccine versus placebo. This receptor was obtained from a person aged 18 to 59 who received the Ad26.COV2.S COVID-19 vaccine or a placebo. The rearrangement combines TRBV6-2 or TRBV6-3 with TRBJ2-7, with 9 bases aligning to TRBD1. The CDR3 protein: CASSRDRAYEQYF. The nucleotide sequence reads TGTGCCAGCAGCCGGGACAGGGCTTACGAGCAGTACTTC.